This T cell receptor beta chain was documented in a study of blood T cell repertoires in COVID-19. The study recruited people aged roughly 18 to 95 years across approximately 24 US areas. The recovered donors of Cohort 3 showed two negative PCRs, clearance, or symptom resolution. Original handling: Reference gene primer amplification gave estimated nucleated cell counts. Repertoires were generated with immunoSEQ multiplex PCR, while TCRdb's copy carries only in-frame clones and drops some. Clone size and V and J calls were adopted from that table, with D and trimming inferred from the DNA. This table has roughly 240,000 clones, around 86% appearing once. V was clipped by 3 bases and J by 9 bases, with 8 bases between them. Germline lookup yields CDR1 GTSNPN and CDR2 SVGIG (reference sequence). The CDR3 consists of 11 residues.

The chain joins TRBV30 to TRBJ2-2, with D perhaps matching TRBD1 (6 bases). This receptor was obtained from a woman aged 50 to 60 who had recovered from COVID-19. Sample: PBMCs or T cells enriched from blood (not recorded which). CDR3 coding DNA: TGTGCCTGGAGGGGGGCGAGGGAGCTGTTTTTT. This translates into CAWRGARELFF.